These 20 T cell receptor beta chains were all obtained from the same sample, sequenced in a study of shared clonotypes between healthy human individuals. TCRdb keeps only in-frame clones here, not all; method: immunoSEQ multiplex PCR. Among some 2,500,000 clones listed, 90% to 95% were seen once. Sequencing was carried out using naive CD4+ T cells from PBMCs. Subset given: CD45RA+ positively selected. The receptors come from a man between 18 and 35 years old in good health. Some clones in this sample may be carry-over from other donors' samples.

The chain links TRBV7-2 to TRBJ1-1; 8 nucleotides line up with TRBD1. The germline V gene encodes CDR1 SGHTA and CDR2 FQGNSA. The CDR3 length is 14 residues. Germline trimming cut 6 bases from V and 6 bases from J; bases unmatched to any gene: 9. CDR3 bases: TGTGCCAGCAGACTAGTAGGGGGACAGGCTGAAGCTTTCTTT. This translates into CASRLVGGQAEAFF.

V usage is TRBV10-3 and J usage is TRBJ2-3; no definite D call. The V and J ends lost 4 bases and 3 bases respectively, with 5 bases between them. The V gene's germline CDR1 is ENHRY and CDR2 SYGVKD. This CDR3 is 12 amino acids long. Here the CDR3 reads CAISGQTDTQYF. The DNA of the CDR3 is TGTGCCATCAGTGGGCAGACAGATACGCAGTATTTT.

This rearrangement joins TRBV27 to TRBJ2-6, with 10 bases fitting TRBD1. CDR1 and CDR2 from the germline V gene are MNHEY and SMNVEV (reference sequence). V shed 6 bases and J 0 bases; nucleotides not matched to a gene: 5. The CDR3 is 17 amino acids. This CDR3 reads CASRRRDRGSGANVLTF. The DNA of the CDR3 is TGTGCCAGCAGGCGAAGGGACAGGGGCTCTGGGGCCAACGTCCTGACTTTC.

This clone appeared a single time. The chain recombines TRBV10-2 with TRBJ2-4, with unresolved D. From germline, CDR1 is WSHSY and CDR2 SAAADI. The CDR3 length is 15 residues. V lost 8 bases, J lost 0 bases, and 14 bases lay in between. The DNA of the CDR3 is TGCGCCAGCGGCCACCCCCAGATAGCCAAAAACATTCAGTACTTC. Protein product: CASGHPQIAKNIQYF.

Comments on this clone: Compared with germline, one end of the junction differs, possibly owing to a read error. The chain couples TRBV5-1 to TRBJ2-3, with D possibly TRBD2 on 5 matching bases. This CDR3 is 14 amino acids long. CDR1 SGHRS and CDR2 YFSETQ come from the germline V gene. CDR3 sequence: CASRLVAAADTQYF. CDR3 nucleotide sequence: TGCGCCAGCAGATTGGTGGCAGCGGCAGATACGCAGTATTTT.

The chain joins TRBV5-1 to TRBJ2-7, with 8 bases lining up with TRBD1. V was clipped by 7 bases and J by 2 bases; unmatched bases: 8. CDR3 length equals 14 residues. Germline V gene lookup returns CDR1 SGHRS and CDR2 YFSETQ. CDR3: CASGPSGQAYEQYF. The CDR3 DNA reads TGCGCCAGCGGGCCTTCGGGACAGGCCTACGAGCAGTACTTC. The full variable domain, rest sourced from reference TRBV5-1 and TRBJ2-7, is KAGVTQTPRYLIKTRGQQVTLSCSPISGHRSVSWYQQTPGQGLQFLFEYFSETQRNKGNFPGRFSGRQFSNSRSEMNVSTLELGDSALYLCASGPSGQAYEQYFGPGTRLTVT.

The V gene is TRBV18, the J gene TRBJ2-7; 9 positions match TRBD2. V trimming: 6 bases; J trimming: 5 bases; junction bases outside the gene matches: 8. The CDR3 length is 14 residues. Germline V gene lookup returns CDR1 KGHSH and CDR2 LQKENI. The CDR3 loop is CASSTGLAPNEQYF. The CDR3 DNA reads TGTGCCAGCTCGACGGGACTAGCTCCTAACGAGCAGTACTTC.

The CDR3 nucleotides are TGTGCCAGCTCACCATGGGACAGGGCAGATGGCTACACCTTC. Translation: CASSPWDRADGYTF. The genes are TRBV18 and TRBJ1-2; 9 bases map to TRBD1. The germline V gene has CDR1 KGHSH and CDR2 LQKENI. With V trimmed by 2 bases and J by 6 bases, 4 bases remained unmatched. The CDR3 sequence is 14 residues long.

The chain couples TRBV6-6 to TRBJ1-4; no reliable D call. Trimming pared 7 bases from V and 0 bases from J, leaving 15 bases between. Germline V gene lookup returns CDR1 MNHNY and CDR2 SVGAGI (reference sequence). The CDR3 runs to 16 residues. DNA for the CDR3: TGTGCCAGCACTCTACCTACGGGAGCAACTAATGAAAAACTGTTTTTT. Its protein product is CASTLPTGATNEKLFF.

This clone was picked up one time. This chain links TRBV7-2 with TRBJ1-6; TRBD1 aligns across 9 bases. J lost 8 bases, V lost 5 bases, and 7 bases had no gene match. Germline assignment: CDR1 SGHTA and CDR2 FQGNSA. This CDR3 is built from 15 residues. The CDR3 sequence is CASSPRTGADSPLHF. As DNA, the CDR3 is TGTGCCAGCAGCCCCCGGACAGGGGCAGATTCACCCCTCCACTTT.

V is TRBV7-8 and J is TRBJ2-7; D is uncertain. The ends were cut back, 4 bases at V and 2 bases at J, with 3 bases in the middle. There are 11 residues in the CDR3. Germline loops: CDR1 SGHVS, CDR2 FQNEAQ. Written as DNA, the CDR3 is TGTGCCAGCAGCTACACCTACGAGCAGTACTTC. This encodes CASSYTYEQYF.

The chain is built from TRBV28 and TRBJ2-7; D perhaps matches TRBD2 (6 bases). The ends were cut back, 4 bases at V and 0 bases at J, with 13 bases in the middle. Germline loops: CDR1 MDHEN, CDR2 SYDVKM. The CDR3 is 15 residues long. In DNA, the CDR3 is TGTGCCAGCAGTTCAGTGGGGACTCTCTCCTACGAGCAGTACTTC. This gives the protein CASSSVGTLSYEQYF.

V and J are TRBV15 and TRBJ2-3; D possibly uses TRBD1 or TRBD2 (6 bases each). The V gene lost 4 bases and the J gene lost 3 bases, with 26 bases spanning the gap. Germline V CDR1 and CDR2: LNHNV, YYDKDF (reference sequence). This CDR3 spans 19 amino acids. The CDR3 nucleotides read TGTGCCACCAGCACCTTAGGGGCCTTATGGGGGGCGGCTACAGATACGCAGTATTTT. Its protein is CATSTLGALWGAATDTQYF.

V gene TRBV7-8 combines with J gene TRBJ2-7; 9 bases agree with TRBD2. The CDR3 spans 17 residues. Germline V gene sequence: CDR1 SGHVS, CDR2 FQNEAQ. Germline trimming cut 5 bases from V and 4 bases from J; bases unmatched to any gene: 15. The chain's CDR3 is CASSPELGSGSPYEQYF. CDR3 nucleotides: TGTGCCAGCAGCCCAGAGCTTGGTAGCGGGAGCCCGTACGAGCAGTACTTC.

CDR3 DNA: TGTGCCAGCAGTCTCCTACCTGGCTTCACAGATACGCAGTATTTT. It codes for CASSLLPGFTDTQYF. The chain uses TRBV2 and TRBJ2-3; D not certain. The ends were cut back, 5 bases at V and 2 bases at J, with 14 bases in the middle. CDR1 SNHLY and CDR2 FYNNEI come from the germline V gene. The CDR3 contains 15 residues.

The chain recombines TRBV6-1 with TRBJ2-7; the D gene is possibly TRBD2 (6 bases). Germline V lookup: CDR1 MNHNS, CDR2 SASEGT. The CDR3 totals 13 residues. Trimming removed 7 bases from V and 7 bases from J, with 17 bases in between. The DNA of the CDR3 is TGTGCCAGCAACATAAGGAGGGCAAGGGAGCAGTACTTC. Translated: CASNIRRAREQYF.

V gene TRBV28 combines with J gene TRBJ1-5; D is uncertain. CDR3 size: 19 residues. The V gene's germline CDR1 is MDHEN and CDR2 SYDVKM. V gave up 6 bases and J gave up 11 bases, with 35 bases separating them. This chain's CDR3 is CASRPGRETGYGLIQTQHF. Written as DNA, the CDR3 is TGTGCCAGCAGACCCGGTCGGGAAACTGGGTACGGTCTCATCCAGACCCAGCATTTT.

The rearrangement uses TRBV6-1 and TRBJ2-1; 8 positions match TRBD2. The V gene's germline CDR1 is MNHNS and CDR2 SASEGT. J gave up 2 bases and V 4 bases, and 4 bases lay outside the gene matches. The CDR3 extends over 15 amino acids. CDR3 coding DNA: TGTGCCAGCAGTGGGGTAGCGGGAACCTACAATGAGCAGTTCTTC. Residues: CASSGVAGTYNEQFF.

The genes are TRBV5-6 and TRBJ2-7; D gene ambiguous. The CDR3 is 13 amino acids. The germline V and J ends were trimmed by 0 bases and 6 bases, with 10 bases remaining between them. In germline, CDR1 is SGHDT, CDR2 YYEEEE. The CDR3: CASSLGPLSEQYF. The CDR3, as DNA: TGTGCCAGCAGCTTGGGTCCTCTCTCCGAGCAGTACTTC.

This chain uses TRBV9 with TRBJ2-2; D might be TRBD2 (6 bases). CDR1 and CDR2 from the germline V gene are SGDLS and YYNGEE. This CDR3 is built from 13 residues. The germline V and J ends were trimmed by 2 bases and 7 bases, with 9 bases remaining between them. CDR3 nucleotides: TGTGCCAGCAGCGTTGGAGGGGACGGGGAGCTGTTTTTT. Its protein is CASSVGGDGELFF.